This T cell receptor beta chain was observed in a study of T cells in Graves' hyperthyroidism and ophthalmopathy. This clonotype was recorded at least ten times. The CDR3 regions of TCR beta were amplified from RNA transcripts. With the HTBI primer set, the TCR CDR3 went through a first round of RT-PCR. TCRdb reprocessed the multiplex PCR reads with MiXCR, giving one entry per CDR3 protein. The repertoire holds about 98,000 distinct CDR3 sequences, with roughly 40% as singletons. Diagnosis of hyperthyroidism was new in patients aged 18 to 65, and its duration was under 2 months. The study based diagnoses on clinical symptoms, serum thyroxine and TRAb, thyroid ultrasound and orbital computed tomography. The CDR3 is 14 amino acids. Germline V lookup: CDR1 ENHRY, CDR2 SYGVKD. V shed 5 bases and J 7 bases; nucleotides not matched to a gene: 7.

The TCR sequence derives from a woman in her thirties with Graves' hyperthyroidism. The sequenced sample consisted of peripheral blood or thyroid tissue (not recorded which). The chain uses TRBV10-3 and TRBJ1-5, with TRBD1 identical over 8 bases. As DNA, the CDR3 is TGTGCCATCAGTTCGGCAGGGGGCAGGCAGCCCCAGCATTTT. Translation: CAISSAGGRQPQHF.